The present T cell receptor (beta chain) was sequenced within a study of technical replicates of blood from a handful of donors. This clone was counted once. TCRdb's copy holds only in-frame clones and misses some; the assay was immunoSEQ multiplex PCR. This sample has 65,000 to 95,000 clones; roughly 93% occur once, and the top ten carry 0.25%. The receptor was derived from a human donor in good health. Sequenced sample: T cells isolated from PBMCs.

The DNA for the CDR3 is TGTGCCAGCAGCTTAGCTGACGGAGGGAGCGACTCCTACGAGCAGTACTTC. It translates to CASSLADGGSDSYEQYF. The chain is built from TRBV7-9 and TRBJ2-7, with D possibly matching TRBD2 (6 bases). This CDR3 contains 17 residues. The V gene's germline CDR1 is SEHNR and CDR2 FQNEAQ (reference sequence). Trimming removed 0 bases from V and 0 bases from J, with 15 bases in between.